These 16 T cell receptor beta chains were sequenced from one sample in a study of CD8+ T cells in alopecia areata. Treatment indicated: oral pan-JAK inhibitor, 5-10 mg twice daily. Sequencing relied on a cDNA template that was reverse transcribed from extracted RNA. Only in-frame clones appear in the TCRdb table, and some are missing; sequencing was by immunoSEQ multiplex PCR. The table lists approximately 280,000 clones, 58% of them singletons. This sample comprised CD4+ T cells sorted from blood, obtained at week 24, from a patient treated with tofacitinib. All receptors derive from a human donor with alopecia areata.

This sequence joins TRBV2 and TRBJ1-3, with D uncertain. This CDR3 is 14 amino acids long. V was clipped by 6 bases and J by 1 base, with 10 bases between them. CDR1 and CDR2 from the germline V gene are SNHLY and FYNNEI. The CDR3: CASRLSGSGNTIYF. DNA of the CDR3: TGTGCCAGCAGATTATCCGGGTCTGGAAACACCATATATTTT.

The gene calls are TRBV7-2 and TRBJ1-6, with a weak D call TRBD1 (5 bases). The CDR3 totals 15 residues. Germline values: CDR1 SGHTA, CDR2 FQGNSA. The V end was cut by 5 bases, the J end by 5 bases, with 13 bases between. The CDR3 protein is CASSPRWGDNSPLHF. The CDR3 bases are TGTGCCAGCAGCCCCCGGTGGGGGGATAATTCACCCCTCCACTTT.

The chain employs TRBV7-9 and TRBJ2-5; no firm D call. The V and J ends lost 1 base and 4 bases respectively, with 4 bases between them. The CDR3 spans 12 residues. Germline CDR1 reads SEHNR; CDR2 reads FQNEAQ (reference sequence). CDR3 loop: CASSLESETQYF. CDR3 DNA sequence: TGTGCCAGCAGCTTAGAATCAGAGACCCAGTACTTC. The full variable domain, its missing parts supplied by reference TRBV7-9 and TRBJ2-5, is DTGVSQNPRHKITKRGQNVTFRCDPISEHNRLYWYRQTLGQGPEFLTYFQNEAQLEKSRLLSDRFSAERPKGSFSTLEIQRTEQGDSAMYLCASSLESETQYFGPGTRLLVL.

V gene TRBV11-2 combines with J gene TRBJ1-2; unclear D gene. CDR1 is SGHAT and CDR2 is FQNNGV in the germline V gene. The CDR3 has 14 amino acids. V lost 2 bases and J lost 4, with 11 bases in between. The CDR3 DNA reads TGTGCCAGCAGCTTAAGTCCTCCGGCCTATGGCTACACCTTC. This sequence encodes CASSLSPPAYGYTF. The whole variable domain, filled in from reference TRBV11-2 and TRBJ1-2, reads EAGVAQSPRYKIIEKRQSVAFWCNPISGHATLYWYQQILGQGPKLLIQFQNNGVVDDSQLPKDRFSAERLKGVDSTLKIQPAKLEDSAVYLCASSLSPPAYGYTFGSGTRLTVV.

The chain employs TRBV5-1 and TRBJ1-2; no definite D call. The length of the CDR3 is 14 residues. CDR1 and CDR2 (germline): SGHRS, YFSETQ. Trimming took off 0 bases at V and 2 bases at J, with 8 bases between the two ends. The CDR3 region is CASSLDAFNYGYTF. The CDR3 coding sequence is TGCGCCAGCAGCTTGGACGCTTTCAACTATGGCTACACCTTC.

This clone has only a few counts. This chain uses TRBV28 with TRBJ1-4, with D perhaps matching TRBD1 (5 bases). Germline-derived CDR1 and CDR2 are MDHEN and SYDVKM. V was pared by 4 bases and J by 3 bases, with 12 bases between. The CDR3 sequence is 15 residues long. As DNA, the CDR3 is TGTGCCAGCAGTTCCCGTTCAGGGTCTAATGAAAAACTGTTTTTT. Protein: CASSSRSGSNEKLFF.

The chain has TRBV5-1 and TRBJ2-6; perhaps TRBD1 as D (5 bases). Germline V CDR1 and CDR2: SGHRS, YFSETQ. This CDR3 has 16 amino acids. Trimming stripped 7 bases from V and 0 bases from J, with 14 bases between. The CDR3 bases are TGCGCCAGCCGACTCATTGACAGCTCTGGGGCCAACGTCCTGACTTTC. Amino acid sequence: CASRLIDSSGANVLTF.

V gene TRBV15 combines with J gene TRBJ1-2, with TRBD1 matching over 7 bases. V trimming: 1 base; J trimming: 6 bases; junction bases outside the gene matches: 11. CDR1 LNHNV and CDR2 YYDKDF come from the germline V gene (reference sequence). CDR3 length: 16 amino acids. This chain's CDR3 is CATSRGGVGTDHGYTF. The DNA for the CDR3 is TGTGCCACCAGCAGAGGAGGCGTGGGGACAGATCATGGCTACACCTTC.

This clone was detected only once. Relative to the germline gene, one junction end is altered; a read error may explain this. The chain has TRBV25-1 and TRBJ1-1; D might be TRBD1 (6 bases). The V gene's germline CDR1 is MGHDK and CDR2 SYGVNS. The CDR3 is 11 residues long. DNA for the CDR3: TGTGCCAGCAGTCCGGGACACCTATACCTTTTT. It is translated as CASSPGHLYLF.

This rearrangement joins TRBV2 to TRBJ2-5; TRBD1 aligns across 7 bases. V shed 5 bases, J shed 5 bases, and the junction held 8 bases outside the gene matches. Per germline, CDR1 SNHLY and CDR2 FYNNEI. The CDR3 sequence is 14 residues long. The CDR3 sequence is CASSFQGVVETQYF. As DNA, the CDR3 is TGTGCCAGCAGTTTCCAGGGGGTGGTGGAGACCCAGTACTTC. The whole variable domain, filled in from reference TRBV2 and TRBJ2-5, reads EPEVTQTPSHQVTQMGQEVILRCVPISNHLYFYWYRQILGQKVEFLVSFYNNEISEKSEIFDDQFSVERPDGSNFTLKIRSTKLEDSAMYFCASSFQGVVETQYFGPGTRLLVL.

In this sample, this clone turned up a few times. The chain carries TRBV11-2 and TRBJ1-6; possible D gene TRBD1, 5 bases. This CDR3 contains 14 residues. The V gene's germline CDR1 is SGHAT and CDR2 FQNNGV. The germline V and J ends were trimmed by 8 bases and 9 bases, with 17 bases remaining between them. The CDR3 DNA sequence: TGTGCCAGCGGGGTAGGCCAGGGCGGTTCACCCCTCCACTTT. Translating it yields CASGVGQGGSPLHF.

This clone was seen a few times. The V and J genes are TRBV7-2 and TRBJ2-1; D uncertain. Germline assignment: CDR1 SGHTA and CDR2 FQGNSA. Between the trimmed V and J ends, which lost 2 bases and 3 bases, there was a span of 11 bases. The CDR3 is 15 residues long. CDR3 in DNA: TGTGCCAGCAGCTTACCCCCGCTGGGCTACAATGAGCAGTTCTTC. The encoded protein is CASSLPPLGYNEQFF. Looking up the rest from reference TRBV7-2 and TRBJ2-1 gives the full variable domain: GAGVSQSPSNKVTEKGKDVELRCDPISGHTALYWYRQSLGQGLEFLIYFQGNSAPDKSGLPSDRFSAERTGGSVSTLTIQRTQQEDSAVYLCASSLPPLGYNEQFFGPGTRLTVL.

The genes are TRBV5-4 and TRBJ2-7, with TRBD2 matching 15 bases. The CDR3 is made up of 15 amino acids. Germline trimming cut 4 bases from V and 4 bases from J; bases unmatched to any gene: 3. CDR1 is SGHNT, CDR2 YYREEE, per germline (reference sequence). CDR3 loop: CASSIGTSGGYEQYF. The CDR3 bases are TGTGCCAGCAGCATTGGGACTAGCGGGGGGTACGAGCAGTACTTC.

This chain links TRBV9 with TRBJ1-2; 8 bases align to TRBD1. Germline assignment: CDR1 SGDLS and CDR2 YYNGEE. V was pared by 3 bases and J by 3 bases, with 13 bases of the junction left unmatched. The CDR3 extends over 17 amino acids. The CDR3 sequence is CASSGQGTGRNDYGYTF. In nucleotides, the CDR3 is TGTGCCAGCAGCGGCCAGGGGACAGGCAGGAACGACTATGGCTACACCTTC.

The V gene is TRBV4-1, the J gene TRBJ1-4; D gene uncertain. V shed 4 bases and J shed 3 bases, with 15 bases lying between them. The V gene's germline CDR1 is MGHRA and CDR2 YSYEKL. The CDR3 covers 16 residues. In DNA, the CDR3 is TGCGCCAGCAGCCTCCTTGTAGGTTTCTCTAATGAAAAACTGTTTTTT. Its translation: CASSLLVGFSNEKLFF.

This clone was detected a few times. CDR3 DNA: TGCGCCAGCAGCCACCCCGGGAGGACCCCTCCTAGCACAGATACGCAGTATTTT. Protein sequence: CASSHPGRTPPSTDTQYF. The gene calls are TRBV4-1 and TRBJ2-3, with TRBD2 identical over 7 bases. V was clipped by 3 bases and J by 0 bases; unmatched bases: 12. The CDR3 is 18 amino acids. The germline V gene has CDR1 MGHRA and CDR2 YSYEKL.